Listed below are T cell receptor beta chains from one sample, sequenced in a study of lymphopenia after photon versus proton radiotherapy. Only in-frame clones appear in the TCRdb table, and some are missing; sequencing was by immunoSEQ multiplex PCR. The table records around 12,000 clones, around 89% of them present only once. Sequenced material: peripheral blood, taken from a patient treated with photon-based radiotherapy. These receptors originate from a man aged 55 to 70 with pancreatic cancer. Both conserved end residues are part of each CDR3. Fields, in order: J gene, V gene, D gene, clone size, CDR3 DNA, CDR3 protein. D genes are given only for firm matches. A row's size may be missing; if present it is once, few, many or a size class.

j_call: TRBJ2-6; v_call: TRBV5-1; d_call: TRBD1; clone_size: NA; cdr3_nt: TGCGCCAGCAGCTTTGGGACAGGTGGGGCCAACGTCCTGACTTTC; cdr3_aa: CASSFGTGGANVLTF
j_call: TRBJ1-6; v_call: TRBV19; d_call: NA; clone_size: NA; cdr3_nt: TGTGCCAGTAGTGGCAGGGGATGGAATTCACCCCTCCACTTT; cdr3_aa: CASSGRGWNSPLHF
j_call: TRBJ2-5; v_call: TRBV7-2; d_call: NA; clone_size: once; cdr3_nt: TGTGCCAGCAGCTTAGCGGGGGTTGGTGCCCAGTACTTC; cdr3_aa: CASSLAGVGAQYF
j_call: TRBJ1-6; v_call: TRBV7-3; d_call: TRBD1; clone_size: NA; cdr3_nt: TGTGCCAGCAGCCGGACAGGGGGCTATAATTCACCCCTCCACTTT; cdr3_aa: CASSRTGGYNSPLHF
j_call: TRBJ1-4; v_call: TRBV2; d_call: TRBD1; clone_size: NA; cdr3_nt: TGTGCCAGCAGGGGACAGGGCGGTGAAAAACTGTTTTTT; cdr3_aa: CASRGQGGEKLFF
j_call: TRBJ1-1; v_call: TRBV19; d_call: TRBD1; clone_size: NA; cdr3_nt: TGTGCCAGTAGTATGGGAACCAGGGGGAGTGAAGCTTTCTTT; cdr3_aa: CASSMGTRGSEAFF
j_call: TRBJ2-3; v_call: TRBV7-2; d_call: TRBD1; clone_size: NA; cdr3_nt: TGTGCCAGCAGCCGTTTAGGGGGCGCTGGCACAGATACGCAGTATTTT; cdr3_aa: CASSRLGGAGTDTQYF
j_call: TRBJ2-1; v_call: TRBV29-1; d_call: TRBD2; clone_size: NA; cdr3_nt: TGCAGCGCCGGCACGGGGGGGCTTAATGAGCAGTTCTTC; cdr3_aa: CSAGTGGLNEQFF
j_call: TRBJ2-6; v_call: TRBV6-5; d_call: NA; clone_size: NA; cdr3_nt: TGTGCCAGCAGGGCCGGGGCCAACGTCCTGACTTTC; cdr3_aa: CASRAGANVLTF
j_call: TRBJ2-1; v_call: TRBV7-3; d_call: TRBD2; clone_size: NA; cdr3_nt: TGTGCCAGCAGCCTAGCGGGGGGCAATGAGCAGTTCTTC; cdr3_aa: CASSLAGGNEQFF
j_call: TRBJ2-1; v_call: TRBV11-1; d_call: NA; clone_size: NA; cdr3_nt: TGTGCCAGCAGCTTTCTTCGCAGGGTCTACAATGAGCAGTTCTTC; cdr3_aa: CASSFLRRVYNEQFF
j_call: TRBJ2-7; v_call: TRBV7-8; d_call: TRBD1; clone_size: NA; cdr3_nt: TGTGCCAGCAGCTTGGGACAGGGGATCTACGAGCAGTACTTC; cdr3_aa: CASSLGQGIYEQYF
j_call: TRBJ1-2; v_call: TRBV15; d_call: NA; clone_size: once; cdr3_nt: TGTGCCACCAGCAGAGATGGGGTTAACTATGGCTACACCTTC; cdr3_aa: CATSRDGVNYGYTF
j_call: TRBJ2-7; v_call: TRBV7-2; d_call: NA; clone_size: NA; cdr3_nt: TGTGCCAGCAGCTTAGGCGCCCTCGGGTCCACCGAGCAGTACTTC; cdr3_aa: CASSLGALGSTEQYF
j_call: TRBJ1-1; v_call: TRBV7-8; d_call: NA; clone_size: NA; cdr3_nt: TGTGCCAGCAGCCCAGGGCGGACAACCGAGAATGAAGCTTTCTTT; cdr3_aa: CASSPGRTTENEAFF
j_call: TRBJ2-3; v_call: TRBV9; d_call: TRBD2; clone_size: NA; cdr3_nt: TGTGCCAGCAGCCTTTCCGCAAGACTAGCGGGGACCGCAGATACGCAGTATTTT; cdr3_aa: CASSLSARLAGTADTQYF
j_call: TRBJ1-3; v_call: TRBV7-2; d_call: TRBD1; clone_size: once; cdr3_nt: TGTGCCAGCAGCTCCGGGACAGGGGCTGAGGATGGAAACACCATATATTTT; cdr3_aa: CASSSGTGAEDGNTIYF
j_call: TRBJ2-7; v_call: TRBV4-2; d_call: NA; clone_size: NA; cdr3_nt: TGTGCCAGCAGCCAAGAATCGGCCTACGAGCAGTACTTC; cdr3_aa: CASSQESAYEQYF
j_call: TRBJ2-2; v_call: TRBV19; d_call: NA; clone_size: NA; cdr3_nt: TGTGCCAGTAGTATAGTGGTCAGGGGCGGGGAGCTGTTTTTT; cdr3_aa: CASSIVVRGGELFF
j_call: TRBJ2-7; v_call: TRBV7-9; d_call: NA; clone_size: NA; cdr3_nt: TGTGCCAGCAGCCCACTATCGGACAACCACTACGAGCAGTACTTC; cdr3_aa: CASSPLSDNHYEQYF
j_call: TRBJ2-3; v_call: TRBV7-2; d_call: TRBD2; clone_size: NA; cdr3_nt: TGTGCCAGCAGCTCCCCCTGGGAGCGGGGGGCCAGCACAGATACGCAGTATTTT; cdr3_aa: CASSSPWERGASTDTQYF
j_call: TRBJ1-2; v_call: TRBV30; d_call: NA; clone_size: once; cdr3_nt: TGTGCCTGGGTGACACAGGGTGACGGGAGTGGCTACACCTTC; cdr3_aa: CAWVTQGDGSGYTF
j_call: TRBJ2-3; v_call: TRBV6-4; d_call: TRBD1; clone_size: NA; cdr3_nt: TGTGCCAGCAGTGAAGCTGGTGGGACAGGGTGGAATACGCAGTATTTT; cdr3_aa: CASSEAGGTGWNTQYF
j_call: TRBJ2-7; v_call: TRBV5-5; d_call: NA; clone_size: NA; cdr3_nt: TGTGCCAGCAGCCGAAAGAATACCCAATACGAGCAGTACTTC; cdr3_aa: CASSRKNTQYEQYF
j_call: TRBJ2-2; v_call: TRBV7-2; d_call: TRBD2; clone_size: NA; cdr3_nt: TGTGCCAGCAGCTTACGCCCGTCCGGGACTAGTAACGGGGAGCTGTTTTTT; cdr3_aa: CASSLRPSGTSNGELFF
j_call: TRBJ2-3; v_call: TRBV5-6; d_call: NA; clone_size: few; cdr3_nt: TGTGCCAGCAGCTTGGGAACGTTAAACACAGATACGCAGTATTTT; cdr3_aa: CASSLGTLNTDTQYF
j_call: TRBJ1-6; v_call: TRBV2; d_call: NA; clone_size: few; cdr3_nt: TGTGCCAGCAGTGAAGGGGGAGCCCTCCACTTT; cdr3_aa: CASSEGGALHF
j_call: TRBJ1-4; v_call: TRBV6-1; d_call: TRBD1; clone_size: NA; cdr3_nt: TGTGCCAGCAGTGATCGGGACAGGGGGTTTGAAAAACTGTTTTTT; cdr3_aa: CASSDRDRGFEKLFF
j_call: TRBJ2-1; v_call: TRBV6-1; d_call: NA; clone_size: NA; cdr3_nt: TGTGCCAGCAGTGAAGGATTGGATGAGCAGTTCTTC; cdr3_aa: CASSEGLDEQFF
j_call: TRBJ1-1; v_call: TRBV2; d_call: NA; clone_size: NA; cdr3_nt: TGTGCCAGTAGGGAGGATGACGGCACTGAAGCTTTCTTT; cdr3_aa: CASREDDGTEAFF
j_call: TRBJ2-7; v_call: TRBV6-5; d_call: TRBD1; clone_size: once; cdr3_nt: TGTGCCACAACAGGGGCCTACGAGCAGTACTTC; cdr3_aa: CATTGAYEQYF
j_call: TRBJ2-2; v_call: TRBV6-1; d_call: NA; clone_size: NA; cdr3_nt: TGTGCCAGCAGTGCCCCAGTTGAGGCCACCGGGGAGCTGTTTTTT; cdr3_aa: CASSAPVEATGELFF
j_call: TRBJ1-5; v_call: TRBV27; d_call: NA; clone_size: NA; cdr3_nt: TGTGCCAGCAGCCCTGAGCCGCCAGGGTGGGGGAGCAATCAGCCCCAGCATTTT; cdr3_aa: CASSPEPPGWGSNQPQHF
j_call: TRBJ2-3; v_call: TRBV14; d_call: TRBD1; clone_size: once; cdr3_nt: TGTGCCAGCAGCCTCCGCGTGACAGGGACAGATACGCAGTATTTT; cdr3_aa: CASSLRVTGTDTQYF
j_call: TRBJ1-5; v_call: TRBV6-1; d_call: NA; clone_size: NA; cdr3_nt: TGTGCCAGCATCCCCCTTGTGGGTCAGCCCCAGCATTTT; cdr3_aa: CASIPLVGQPQHF